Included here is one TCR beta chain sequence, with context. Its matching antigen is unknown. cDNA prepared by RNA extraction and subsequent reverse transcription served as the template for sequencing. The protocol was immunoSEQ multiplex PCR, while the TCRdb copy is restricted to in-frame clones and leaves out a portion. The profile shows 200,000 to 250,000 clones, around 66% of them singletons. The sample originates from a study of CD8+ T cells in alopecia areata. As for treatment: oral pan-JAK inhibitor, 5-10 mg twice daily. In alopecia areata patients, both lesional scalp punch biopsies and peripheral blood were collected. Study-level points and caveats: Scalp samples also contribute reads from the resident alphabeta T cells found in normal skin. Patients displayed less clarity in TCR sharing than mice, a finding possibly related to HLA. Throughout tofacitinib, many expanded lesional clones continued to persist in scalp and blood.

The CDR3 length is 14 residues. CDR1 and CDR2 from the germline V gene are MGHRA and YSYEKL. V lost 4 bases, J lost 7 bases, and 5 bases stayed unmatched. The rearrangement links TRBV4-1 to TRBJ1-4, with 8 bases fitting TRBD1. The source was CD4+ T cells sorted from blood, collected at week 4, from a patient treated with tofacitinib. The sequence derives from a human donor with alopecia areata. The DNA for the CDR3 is TGCGCCAGCAGCCCGACAGGGGCTGGTGAAAAACTGTTTTTT. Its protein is CASSPTGAGEKLFF.